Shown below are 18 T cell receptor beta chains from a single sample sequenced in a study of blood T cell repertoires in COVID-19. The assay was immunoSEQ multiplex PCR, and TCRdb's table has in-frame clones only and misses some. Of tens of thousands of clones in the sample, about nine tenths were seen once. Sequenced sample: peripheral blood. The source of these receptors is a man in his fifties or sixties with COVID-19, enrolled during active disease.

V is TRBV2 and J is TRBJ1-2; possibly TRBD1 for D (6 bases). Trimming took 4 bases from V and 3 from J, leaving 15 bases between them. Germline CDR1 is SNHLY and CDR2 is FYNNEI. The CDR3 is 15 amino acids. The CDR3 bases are TGTGCCAGCAGTGCCCACGGACAGAAGTACTATGGCTACACCTTC. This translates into CASSAHGQKYYGYTF.

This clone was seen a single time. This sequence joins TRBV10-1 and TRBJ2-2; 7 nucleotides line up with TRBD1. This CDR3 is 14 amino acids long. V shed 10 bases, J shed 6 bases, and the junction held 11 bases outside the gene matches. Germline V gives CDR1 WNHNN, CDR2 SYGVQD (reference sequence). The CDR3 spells CATKPDGQAGELFF. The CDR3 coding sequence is TGCGCCACCAAACCCGATGGACAGGCCGGGGAGCTGTTTTTT.

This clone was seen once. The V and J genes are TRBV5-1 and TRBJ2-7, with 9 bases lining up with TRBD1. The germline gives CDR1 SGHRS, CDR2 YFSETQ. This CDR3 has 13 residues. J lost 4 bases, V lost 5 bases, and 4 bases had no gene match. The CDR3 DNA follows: TGCGCCAGCAGAGCGACAGGGGGGTACGAGCAGTACTTC. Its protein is CASRATGGYEQYF.

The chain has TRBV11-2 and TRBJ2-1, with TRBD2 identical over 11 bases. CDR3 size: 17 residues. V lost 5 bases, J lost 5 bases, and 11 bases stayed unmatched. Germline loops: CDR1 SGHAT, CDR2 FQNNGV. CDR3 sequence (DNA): TGTGCCAGCAGCCCAGTCGCTACTAGCGGGAGACACAATGAGCAGTTCTTC. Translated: CASSPVATSGRHNEQFF.

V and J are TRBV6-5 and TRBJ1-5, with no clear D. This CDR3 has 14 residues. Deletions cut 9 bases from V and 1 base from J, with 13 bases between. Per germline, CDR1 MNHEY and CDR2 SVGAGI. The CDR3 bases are TGTGCCAGTACTCGAGAGGTGAGCAATCAGCCCCAGCATTTT. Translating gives CASTREVSNQPQHF.

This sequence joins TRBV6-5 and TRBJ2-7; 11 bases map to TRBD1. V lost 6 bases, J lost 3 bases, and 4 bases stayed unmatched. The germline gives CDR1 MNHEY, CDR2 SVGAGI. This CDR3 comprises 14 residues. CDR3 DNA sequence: TGTGCCAGCAGAAGGACAGGGGGCTTCTACGAGCAGTACTTC. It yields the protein CASRRTGGFYEQYF.

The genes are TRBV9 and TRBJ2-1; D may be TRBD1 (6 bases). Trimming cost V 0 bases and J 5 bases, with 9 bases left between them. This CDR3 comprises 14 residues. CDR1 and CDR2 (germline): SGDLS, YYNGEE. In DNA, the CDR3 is TGTGCCAGCAGCGTAGACAGGGTGGACAATGAGCAGTTCTTC. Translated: CASSVDRVDNEQFF.

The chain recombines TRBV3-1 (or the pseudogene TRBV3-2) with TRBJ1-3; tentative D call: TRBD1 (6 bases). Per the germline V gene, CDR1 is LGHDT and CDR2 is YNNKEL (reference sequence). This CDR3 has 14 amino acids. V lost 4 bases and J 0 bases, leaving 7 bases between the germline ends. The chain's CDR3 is CASSRGRSGNTIYF. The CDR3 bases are TGTGCCAGCAGCCGGGGGCGCTCTGGAAACACCATATATTTT.

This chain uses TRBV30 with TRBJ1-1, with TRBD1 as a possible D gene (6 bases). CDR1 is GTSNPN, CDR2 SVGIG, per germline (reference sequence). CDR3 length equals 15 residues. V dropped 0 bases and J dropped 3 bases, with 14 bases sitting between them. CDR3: CAWSVGQPRDTEAFF. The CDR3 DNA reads TGTGCCTGGAGTGTTGGACAGCCGAGGGACACTGAAGCTTTCTTT.

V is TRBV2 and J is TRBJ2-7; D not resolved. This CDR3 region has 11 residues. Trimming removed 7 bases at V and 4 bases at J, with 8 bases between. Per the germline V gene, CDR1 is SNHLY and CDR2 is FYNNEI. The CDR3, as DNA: TGTGCCAGCACCGCGTTTTACGAGCAGTACTTC. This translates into CASTAFYEQYF.

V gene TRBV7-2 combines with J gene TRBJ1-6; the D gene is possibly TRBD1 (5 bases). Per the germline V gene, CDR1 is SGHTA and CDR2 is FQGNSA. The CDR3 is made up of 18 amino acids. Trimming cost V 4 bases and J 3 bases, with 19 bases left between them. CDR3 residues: CASSSPSQANVYNSPLHF. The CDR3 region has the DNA TGTGCCAGCAGCTCTCCCTCACAGGCCAATGTCTATAATTCACCCCTCCACTTT.

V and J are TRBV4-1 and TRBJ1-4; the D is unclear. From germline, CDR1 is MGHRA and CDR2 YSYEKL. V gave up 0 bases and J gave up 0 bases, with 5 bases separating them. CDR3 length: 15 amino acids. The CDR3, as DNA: TGCGCCAGCAGCCAAGACCCGTCAACTAATGAAAAACTGTTTTTT. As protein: CASSQDPSTNEKLFF.

The CDR3, as DNA: TGTGCCAGCAGCGACAGGGGCTTCTCTGGAAACACCATATATTTT. Residues: CASSDRGFSGNTIYF. The J gene is TRBJ1-3, the V gene TRBV7-2, with 8 nucleotides matching TRBD1. The germline gives CDR1 SGHTA, CDR2 FQGNSA. V dropped 5 bases and J dropped 0; count of bases not matched to a gene: 3. The CDR3 has 15 residues.

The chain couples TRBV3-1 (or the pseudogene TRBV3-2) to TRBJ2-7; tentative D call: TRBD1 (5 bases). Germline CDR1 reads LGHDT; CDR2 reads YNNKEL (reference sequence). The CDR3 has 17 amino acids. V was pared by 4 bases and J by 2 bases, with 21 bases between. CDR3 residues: CASSPERARAATYEQYF. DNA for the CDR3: TGTGCCAGCAGCCCTGAAAGGGCCAGGGCCGCCACCTACGAGCAGTACTTC.

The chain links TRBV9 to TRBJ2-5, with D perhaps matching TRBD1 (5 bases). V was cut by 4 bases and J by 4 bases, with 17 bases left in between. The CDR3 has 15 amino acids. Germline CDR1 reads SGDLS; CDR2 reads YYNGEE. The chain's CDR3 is CASSPLFKGVETQYF. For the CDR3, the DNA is TGTGCCAGCAGCCCCCTATTTAAAGGGGTAGAGACCCAGTACTTC.

CDR3 nucleotide sequence: TGTGCCAGCAGTAATCGACCGGGAACCTATGGCTACACCTTC. Translation gives CASSNRPGTYGYTF. The V gene is TRBV28, the J gene TRBJ1-2; D uncertain. The CDR3 totals 14 residues. V shed 5 bases and J shed 4 bases, with 14 bases lying between them. CDR1 is MDHEN and CDR2 is SYDVKM in the germline V gene.

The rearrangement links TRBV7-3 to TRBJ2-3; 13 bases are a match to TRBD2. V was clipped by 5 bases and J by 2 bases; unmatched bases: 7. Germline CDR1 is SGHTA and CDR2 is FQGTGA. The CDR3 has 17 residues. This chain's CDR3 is CASSPRTSGRYTDTQYF. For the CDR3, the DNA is TGTGCCAGCAGCCCTCGGACTAGCGGGAGATACACAGATACGCAGTATTTT. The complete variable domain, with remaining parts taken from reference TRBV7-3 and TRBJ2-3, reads GAGVSQTPSNKVTEKGKYVELRCDPISGHTALYWYRQSLGQGPEFLIYFQGTGAADDSGLPNDRFFAVRPEGSVSTLKIQRTERGDSAVYLCASSPRTSGRYTDTQYFGPGTRLTVL.

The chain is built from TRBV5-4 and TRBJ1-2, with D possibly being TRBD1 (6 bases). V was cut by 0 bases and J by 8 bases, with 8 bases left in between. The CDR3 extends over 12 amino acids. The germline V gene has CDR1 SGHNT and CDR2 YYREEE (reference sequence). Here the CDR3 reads CASSLAQGGYTF. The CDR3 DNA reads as TGTGCCAGCAGCTTGGCCCAGGGGGGCTACACCTTC.